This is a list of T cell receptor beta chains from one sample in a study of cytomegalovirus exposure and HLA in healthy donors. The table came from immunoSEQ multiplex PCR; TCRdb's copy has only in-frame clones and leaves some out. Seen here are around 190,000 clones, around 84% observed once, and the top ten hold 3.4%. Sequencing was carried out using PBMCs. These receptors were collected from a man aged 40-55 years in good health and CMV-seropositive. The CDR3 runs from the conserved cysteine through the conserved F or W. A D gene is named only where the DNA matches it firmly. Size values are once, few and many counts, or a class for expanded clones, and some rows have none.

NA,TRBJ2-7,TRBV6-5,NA,CASTSRGTGRGEQYF,TGTGCCAGCACCTCCCGCGGAACAGGGAGGGGGGAGCAGTACTTC
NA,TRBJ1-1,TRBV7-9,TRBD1,CASSFRSSRDRQNTEAFF,TGTGCCAGCAGCTTTCGCTCGTCCCGGGACAGACAGAACACTGAAGCTTTCTTT
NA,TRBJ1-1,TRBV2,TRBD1,CASSLTGENTEAFF,TGTGCCAGCAGTCTCACAGGGGAGAACACTGAAGCTTTCTTT
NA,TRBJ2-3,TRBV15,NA,CATSRDTGDTQYF,TGTGCCACCAGCAGAGATACCGGAGATACGCAGTATTTT
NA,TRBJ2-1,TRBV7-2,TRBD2,CASSLGLGGSEQFF,TGTGCCAGCAGCTTAGGCCTCGGGGGGTCTGAGCAGTTCTTC
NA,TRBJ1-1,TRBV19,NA,CASSIPLGLNTEAFF,TGTGCCAGTAGTATCCCCCTCGGGTTGAACACTGAAGCTTTCTTT
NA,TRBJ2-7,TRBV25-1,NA,CASSEFAGFSYEQYF,TGTGCCAGCAGTGAATTTGCGGGATTTTCCTACGAGCAGTACTTC
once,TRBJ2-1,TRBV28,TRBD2,CASRGTSGRVQGLVNEQFF,TGTGCCAGCAGAGGGACTAGCGGGAGGGTACAGGGGTTGGTCAATGAGCAGTTCTTC
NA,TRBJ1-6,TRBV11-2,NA,CASSLDRGYGSPLHF,TGTGCCAGCAGCTTAGACAGGGGATACGGTTCACCCCTCCACTTT
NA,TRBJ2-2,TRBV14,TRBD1,CASSQDLRGPNGELFF,TGTGCCAGCAGCCAAGATCTTAGGGGGCCAAACGGGGAGCTGTTTTTT
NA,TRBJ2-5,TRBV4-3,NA,CASSQSVEAGETQYF,TGCGCCAGCAGCCAATCGGTAGAAGCCGGGGAGACCCAGTACTTC
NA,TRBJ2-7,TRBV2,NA,CASSLTGYEQYF,TGTGCCAGCAGCCTAACAGGGTACGAGCAGTACTTC
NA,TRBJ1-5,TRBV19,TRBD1,CASSTRGKTGGAYHQPQHF,TGTGCCAGTAGTACCCGTGGGAAGACAGGGGGCGCCTACCATCAGCCCCAGCATTTT
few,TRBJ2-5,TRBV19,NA,CASSYGQETQYF,TGTGCCAGTAGTTACGGGCAAGAGACCCAGTACTTC
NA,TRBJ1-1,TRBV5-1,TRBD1,CASSLQGATEAFF,TGCGCCAGCAGCTTACAGGGGGCGACTGAAGCTTTCTTT
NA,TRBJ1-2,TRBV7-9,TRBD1,CASSPQGGDYGYTF,TGTGCCAGCAGCCCCCAGGGGGGCGACTATGGCTACACCTTC
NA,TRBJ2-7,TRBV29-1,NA,CSVASRLTHGQYF,TGCAGCGTTGCTTCCCGACTTACGCACGGGCAGTACTTC
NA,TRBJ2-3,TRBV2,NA,CASSEAVAGTDTQYF,TGTGCCAGCAGTGAAGCGGTAGCGGGCACAGATACGCAGTATTTT
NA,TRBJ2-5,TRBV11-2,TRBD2,CASSWGRQRGGLETQYF,TGTGCCAGCAGCTGGGGGAGGCAGCGGGGGGGCCTGGAGACCCAGTACTTC
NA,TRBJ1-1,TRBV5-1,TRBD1,CATTRGQGANTEAFF,TGCGCCACGACCAGAGGACAGGGGGCGAACACTGAGGCTTTCTTT
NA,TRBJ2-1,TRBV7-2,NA,CASSPRESQFF,TGTGCCAGCAGCCCCCGGGAGTCCCAGTTCTTC
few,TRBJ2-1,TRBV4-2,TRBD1,CASSPDGQGSYNEQFF,TGTGCCAGCAGCCCCGATGGACAGGGCTCCTACAATGAGCAGTTCTTC
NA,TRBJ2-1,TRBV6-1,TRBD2,CASSGTLAASYNEQFF,TGTGCCAGCAGTGGAACACTAGCGGCCTCCTACAATGAGCAGTTCTTC
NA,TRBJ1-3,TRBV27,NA,CASSKQHSGNTIYF,TGTGCCAGCTCTAAACAGCACTCTGGAAACACCATATATTTT
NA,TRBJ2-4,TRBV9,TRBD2,CASSTGLEAALAKNIQYF,TGTGCCAGCAGTACCGGACTAGAAGCTGCCCTAGCCAAAAACATTCAGTACTTC
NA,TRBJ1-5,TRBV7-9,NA,CASRPYRAPRNSNQPQHF,TGTGCCAGCAGACCTTACAGGGCCCCGAGAAATAGCAATCAGCCCCAGCATTTT
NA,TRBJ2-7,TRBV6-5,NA,CASSQGFKQYF,TGTGCCAGCAGTCAGGGGTTTAAGCAGTACTTC
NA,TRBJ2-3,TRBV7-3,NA,CASSSRTGGGTDTQYF,TGTGCCAGCAGCTCCCGCACAGGGGGGGGCACAGATACGCAGTATTTT
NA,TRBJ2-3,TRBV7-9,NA,CASSWDNTQYF,TGTGCCAGCAGCTGGGACAATACGCAGTATTTT
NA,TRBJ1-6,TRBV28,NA,CASSPQNSPLHF,TGTGCCAGCAGTCCCCAGAATTCACCCCTCCACTTT
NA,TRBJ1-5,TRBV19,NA,CASSNHRQPQHF,TGTGCCAGTAGTAATCACCGGCAGCCCCAGCATTTT